These T cell receptor beta chains were read from a single sample in a study of T cell repertoires in cytomegalovirus infection. TCRdb called the reads again in MiXCR, with one record for every CDR3 protein. The table shows 900,000 to 950,000 distinct CDR3 sequences, with roughly a third occurring only once. Antigen specificity for these receptors is unknown. The sequenced sample was cultured CD8+ T cells from PBMCs, obtained from culture after CMV antigen stimulation. Every receptor here comes from a human donor in good health (CMV status not recorded). Some clones in this sample may be carry-over from other donors' samples. Each CDR3 is given without its conserved first and last residue. Fields, in order: V gene, J gene, CDR3 protein.

TRBV7-6	TRBJ2-5	VSSFSPPAPKETQY
TRBV6-6	TRBJ1-4	ASSPEGATNEKLF
TRBV7-6	TRBJ2-1	ASSLGRTNEQF
TRBV6-2/TRBV6-3	TRBJ2-3	ASSYDPYGADTQY
TRBV4-1	TRBJ1-5	ASSFEGTQPQH
TRBV6-5	TRBJ1-2	ASSYANRDANYGYT
TRBV7-8	TRBJ2-1	ASSSFLAGGGNEQF
TRBV5-5	TRBJ2-1	VSSSVMGLAYNEQF
TRBV6-1	TRBJ1-1	ASSEWEVGTEAF
TRBV7-9	TRBJ2-5	ASSSRTLAREETQY
TRBV12-3/TRBV12-4	TRBJ1-4	ASSVVEGLNEKLF
TRBV27	TRBJ2-3	ASSFLSSTGPSDTQY
TRBV2	TRBJ1-1	ASSEKSYGTEAF
TRBV14	TRBJ2-3	ASSPRTSADTQY
TRBV7-6	TRBJ1-4	ASSLGGLDEKLF
TRBV4-2	TRBJ2-3	ASSPLAGYTDTQY
TRBV6-1	TRBJ1-2	TIVKGGNYGYT
TRBV11-3	TRBJ1-1	ASSLGPGSEAF
TRBV11-1	TRBJ2-1	ASSSMRDPDNEQF
TRBV12-3/TRBV12-4	TRBJ1-1	ASSFFPTEAF
TRBV3-1	TRBJ2-5	ASSQISSEETQY
TRBV7-2	TRBJ1-2	ASRPIPGGNYGYT
TRBV7-8	TRBJ2-3	ASSLVVGGTGGTSTDTQY
TRBV7-6	TRBJ1-5	ASAPGRDQPQH
TRBV6-2/TRBV6-3	TRBJ2-2	ASSFFGAGTGELF